What follows are 14 T cell receptor beta chains derived from one specimen sequenced in a study of shared clonotypes between healthy human individuals. Sequenced by immunoSEQ multiplex PCR; TCRdb stores in-frame clones only, minus some. The sample shows some 2,100,000 clones, approximately 94% of them seen only once. Sample: naive CD4+ T cells sorted from blood. Subset specified: CD45RA+ positively selected. The receptors were gathered from a man between 18 and 35 years old in good health.

V gene TRBV19 combines with J gene TRBJ1-1, with D possibly being TRBD1 (5 bases). Trimming took 6 bases from V and 1 from J, leaving 12 bases between them. CDR3 length: 14 amino acids. The germline CDR1 and CDR2 sequences are LNHDA and SQIVND (reference sequence). The CDR3 is CASRVQGGNTEAFF. The CDR3 coding sequence is TGTGCCAGTAGAGTCCAGGGAGGGAACACTGAAGCTTTCTTT.

The chain recombines TRBV5-1 with TRBJ2-5; D is possibly TRBD1 or TRBD2 (5 bases each). CDR3 length: 14 amino acids. Per the germline V gene, CDR1 is SGHRS and CDR2 is YFSETQ. Trimming took 4 bases from V and 2 from J, leaving 12 bases between them. Written as DNA, the CDR3 is TGCGCCAGCAGCACGGGACGGCAACAAGAGACCCAGTACTTC. This gives the protein CASSTGRQQETQYF.

The chain couples TRBV15 to TRBJ2-1; a possible D gene is TRBD2 (5 bases). Between the trimmed V and J ends, which lost 0 bases and 6 bases, there was a span of 12 bases. The CDR3 totals 15 residues. Germline loops: CDR1 LNHNV, CDR2 YYDKDF (reference sequence). CDR3 residues: CATSRDPEGSNEQFF. The CDR3 DNA reads as TGTGCCACCAGCAGAGATCCCGAGGGTAGCAATGAGCAGTTCTTC.

A note on this clone: In the same sample, other DNA sequences code for this CDR3. The chain employs TRBV5-4 and TRBJ1-5; D is undetermined. CDR1 and CDR2 from the germline V gene are SGHNT and YYREEE (reference sequence). Trimming stripped 0 bases from V and 3 bases from J, with 4 bases between. The CDR3 runs 13 residues. For the CDR3, the DNA is TGTGCCAGCAGCTTGGAGCCCAATCAGCCCCAGCATTTT. This translates into CASSLEPNQPQHF.

The V call is TRBV7-9, the J call TRBJ2-3, with 8 positions matching TRBD2. This CDR3 is built from 15 residues. CDR1 is SEHNR and CDR2 is FQNEAQ in the germline V gene (reference sequence). The V segment lost 1 base and the J segment 1 base; nucleotides outside the gene matches: 1. Here the CDR3 DNA reads TGTGCCAGCAGCTTAGTGACTAGCGGCACAGATACGCAGTATTTT. It specifies CASSLVTSGTDTQYF.

The J gene is TRBJ1-1, the V gene TRBV18; TRBD1 is a possible D gene (5 bases). CDR3 length: 13 residues. CDR1 is KGHSH and CDR2 is LQKENI in the germline V gene. Deletions cut 8 bases from V and 3 bases from J, with 13 bases between. For the CDR3, the DNA is TGTGCCAGCAAACGGGCACAGGACACTGAAGCTTTCTTT. This sequence encodes CASKRAQDTEAFF.

This chain joins TRBV19 and TRBJ2-7, with a tentative D call TRBD1 (6 bases). The CDR3 loop spans 16 amino acids. V lost 2 bases to trimming and J lost 0 bases, with 14 bases between them. The germline gives CDR1 LNHDA, CDR2 SQIVND (reference sequence). CDR3 residues: CASSIRTAIDSYEQYF. The DNA of the CDR3 is TGTGCCAGTAGTATACGGACAGCAATTGACTCCTACGAGCAGTACTTC.

V gene TRBV2 combines with J gene TRBJ2-7; 7 bases are a match to TRBD2. The CDR3 contains 12 residues. Germline V gives CDR1 SNHLY, CDR2 FYNNEI. With 6 bases clipped from V and 5 bases from J, the junction kept 4 bases outside the gene matches. CDR3 residues: CASRETSHEQYF. Here the CDR3 DNA reads TGTGCCAGCAGGGAGACTAGCCACGAGCAGTACTTC. Full variable domain (remainder filled in from reference TRBV2 and TRBJ2-7): EPEVTQTPSHQVTQMGQEVILRCVPISNHLYFYWYRQILGQKVEFLVSFYNNEISEKSEIFDDQFSVERPDGSNFTLKIRSTKLEDSAMYFCASRETSHEQYFGPGTRLTVT.

The chain is built from TRBV27 and TRBJ2-1; D ambiguous. V dropped 10 bases and J dropped 0 bases, with 13 bases sitting between them. This CDR3 is 14 amino acids long. CDR1 MNHEY and CDR2 SMNVEV come from the germline V gene (reference sequence). In nucleotides, the CDR3 is TGTGCCACCACACGCTTGAGCTCCTACAATGAGCAGTTCTTC. Amino acid sequence: CATTRLSSYNEQFF.

CDR3 in amino acids: CASSQDAAVSYEQYF. In DNA form, the CDR3 reads TGCGCCAGCAGCCAAGATGCGGCAGTCTCCTACGAGCAGTACTTC. The chain employs TRBV4-3 and TRBJ2-7; D remains unclear. With 0 bases removed from V and 0 bases from J, the gap between germline ends came to 9 bases. There are 15 residues in the CDR3. Germline V gives CDR1 LGHNA, CDR2 YSLEER.

This clone was detected only once. Other DNA sequences in the sample encode the same CDR3. This sequence joins TRBV18 and TRBJ2-5; D is uncertain. The CDR3 loop spans 12 amino acids. Germline-derived CDR1 and CDR2 are KGHSH and LQKENI. Trimming took off 3 bases at V and 5 bases at J, with 7 bases between the two ends. The CDR3 loop reads CASSPLGETQYF. CDR3 sequence (DNA): TGTGCCAGCTCACCTCTAGGGGAGACCCAGTACTTC.

This clone showed up just once. V usage is TRBV6-1 and J usage is TRBJ1-4, with 8 bases that match TRBD1. The length of the CDR3 is 14 residues. CDR1 and CDR2 (germline): MNHNS, SASEGT. V lost 6 bases and J lost 3; bases outside the gene matches: 3. The CDR3 is CASRPGQANEKLFF. CDR3 DNA sequence: TGTGCCAGCAGACCGGGACAGGCTAATGAAAAACTGTTTTTT.

This chain connects TRBV7-2 to TRBJ2-5, with D perhaps matching TRBD1 (6 bases). The CDR3 contains 15 residues. V shed 5 bases and J shed 5 bases, with 18 bases lying between them. Looked up from germline, CDR1 is SGHTA and CDR2 is FQGNSA. The DNA of the CDR3 is TGTGCCAGCAGCACCCTACTAGGGGGTCGGGAGACCCAGTACTTC. Protein: CASSTLLGGRETQYF.

V and J are TRBV5-1 and TRBJ2-5; D is ambiguous. V was trimmed by 1 base and J by 2 bases, leaving 9 bases between them. CDR1 and CDR2 (germline): SGHRS, YFSETQ. CDR3 size: 14 residues. CDR3 residues: CASSLSWQQETQYF. As DNA, the CDR3 is TGCGCCAGCAGCTTGTCTTGGCAGCAAGAGACCCAGTACTTC.